Each of the 16 T cell receptor beta chains below was sequenced from the same sample in a study of blood T cell repertoires in COVID-19. Assay used: immunoSEQ multiplex PCR; TCRdb lists only in-frame clones, some missing. The sample has roughly 150,000 clones; about 88% are singletons. Sequencing used peripheral blood. The receptors were sampled from a woman aged 80 or over with COVID-19, enrolled during active disease.

The chain joins TRBV7-2 to TRBJ2-3; D might be TRBD2 (6 bases). CDR3 length: 15 residues. The germline V gene has CDR1 SGHTA and CDR2 FQGNSA. Deletions cut 1 base from V and 6 bases from J, with 14 bases between. CDR3 loop: CASSLDPTRVDTQYF. The CDR3 region has the DNA TGTGCCAGCAGCTTAGACCCGACTAGAGTTGATACGCAGTATTTT.

This chain joins TRBV18 and TRBJ2-7, with D maybe TRBD2 (6 bases). The germline gives CDR1 KGHSH, CDR2 LQKENI. The V end lost 2 bases, the J end lost 1 base, and 21 bases lay between the germline ends. CDR3 length: 18 amino acids. The DNA of the CDR3 is TGTGCCAGCTCACCAATACCCCCGACGGAGGGGTTATCCTACGAGCAGTACTTC. This translates into CASSPIPPTEGLSYEQYF.

The chain is built from TRBV2 and TRBJ2-5, with 12 bases lining up with TRBD2. CDR1 and CDR2 (germline): SNHLY, FYNNEI. This CDR3 region has 15 residues. The J segment lost 4 bases and the V segment lost 6 bases, leaving 6 bases of the junction unmatched. The CDR3 DNA is TGTGCCAGCAGCTACCTAGCGGGAGGGCGAGAGACCCAGTACTTC. Residues: CASSYLAGGRETQYF.

The J gene is TRBJ1-1, the V gene TRBV29-1, with D possibly matching TRBD1 (6 bases). CDR1 SQVTM and CDR2 ANQGSEA come from the germline V gene. Trimming removed 5 bases at V and 5 bases at J, with 12 bases between. CDR3 length: 12 amino acids. CDR3 in amino acids: CSVQDSQTEAFF. CDR3 in DNA: TGCAGCGTTCAGGACAGCCAGACTGAAGCTTTCTTT. The full variable domain, in which reference TRBV29-1 and TRBJ1-1 provide the parts outside the CDR3, is SAVISQKPSRDICQRGTSLTIQCQVDSQVTMMFWYRQQPGQSLTLIATANQGSEATYESGFVIDKFPISRPNLTFSTLTVSNMSPEDSSIYLCSVQDSQTEAFFGQGTRLTVV.

This clone was counted ten times or more. The rearrangement links TRBV27 to TRBJ2-3; 8 bases agree with TRBD2. V shed 3 bases, J shed 5 bases, and the junction held 16 bases outside the gene matches. This CDR3 is 18 amino acids long. The germline gives CDR1 MNHEY, CDR2 SMNVEV (reference sequence). CDR3 loop: CASSFLTGEREMKDTQYF. CDR3 in DNA: TGTGCCAGCAGTTTCCTCACCGGTGAGCGGGAGATGAAAGATACGCAGTATTTT.

The genes are TRBV14 and TRBJ1-6, with TRBD1 matching 7 bases. CDR1 and CDR2 from the germline V gene are SGHDN and FVKESK. V was clipped by 3 bases and J by 6 bases; unmatched bases: 5. The CDR3 covers 15 residues. The CDR3 is CASSQLSGGNSPLHF. DNA of the CDR3: TGTGCCAGCAGCCAGTTATCAGGGGGTAATTCACCCCTCCACTTT.

This clone is medium-sized (0.01 to 0.1%) by share. The gene calls are TRBV7-2 and TRBJ1-4; D gene unclear. CDR3 size: 15 residues. Germline V gene sequence: CDR1 SGHTA, CDR2 FQGNSA. V dropped 1 base and J dropped 5 bases, with 11 bases sitting between them. The chain's CDR3 is CASSLVEGPNEKLFF. CDR3 bases: TGTGCCAGCAGCTTAGTGGAGGGTCCAAATGAAAAACTGTTTTTT.

The DNA for the CDR3 is TGTGCCAGCAGCCCCACTAGCGGCCTAAGCACAGATACGCAGTATTTT. Encoded protein: CASSPTSGLSTDTQYF. The J gene is TRBJ2-3, the V gene TRBV6-6, with 8 positions matching TRBD2. V lost 6 bases and J lost 0; bases outside the gene matches: 8. Germline CDR1 and CDR2: MNHNY and SVGAGI (reference sequence). The CDR3 covers 16 residues.

J is TRBJ1-4 and V is TRBV19, with TRBD1 matching over 7 bases. From germline, CDR1 is LNHDA and CDR2 SQIVND (reference sequence). There are 14 residues in the CDR3. J lost 11 bases, V lost 6 bases, and 12 bases had no gene match. The CDR3 DNA reads TGTGCCAGTAGCCCCGACCCGCTCAGGGGGAAACTGTTTTTT. This sequence encodes CASSPDPLRGKLFF.

The V gene is TRBV6-1, the J gene TRBJ2-5, with D perhaps TRBD1 (6 bases). CDR3 length: 14 residues. Between the trimmed V and J ends, which lost 2 bases and 2 bases, there was a span of 9 bases. In germline, CDR1 is MNHNS, CDR2 SASEGT. DNA of the CDR3: TGTGCCAGCAGTGAATTTGGGACACAAGAGACCCAGTACTTC. Protein: CASSEFGTQETQYF.

This chain joins TRBV6-5 and TRBJ2-7; TRBD2 aligns across 7 bases. V gave up 0 bases and J gave up 4 bases; unmatched junction bases: 6. The CDR3 length is 15 residues. Per the germline V gene, CDR1 is MNHEY and CDR2 is SVGAGI. The CDR3: CASSYSGGAPYEQYF. The DNA for the CDR3 is TGTGCCAGCAGTTACTCGGGAGGGGCCCCTTACGAGCAGTACTTC.

The V call is TRBV6-5, the J call TRBJ1-4; D ambiguous. With 2 bases removed from V and 6 bases from J, the gap between germline ends came to 13 bases. CDR3 size: 15 residues. Germline V gives CDR1 MNHEY, CDR2 SVGAGI. The CDR3 sequence: CASSYVYGSDEKLFF. CDR3 coding DNA: TGTGCCAGCAGTTACGTTTACGGGTCCGATGAAAAACTGTTTTTT.

The chain recombines TRBV10-3 with TRBJ1-1; possible D gene TRBD1, 6 bases. There are 14 residues in the CDR3. Looked up from germline, CDR1 is ENHRY and CDR2 is SYGVKD. Trimming removed 11 bases at V and 7 bases at J, with 23 bases between. The CDR3 DNA reads TGTGCCTCCGCCCATAGGACAGTAGGTGATGAAGCTTTCTTT. It is translated as CASAHRTVGDEAFF.

CDR3 sequence: CATSEPTSGRGTDTQYF. The CDR3 DNA reads as TGTGCCACCAGTGAGCCTACTAGCGGGAGGGGCACAGATACGCAGTATTTT. The J gene is TRBJ2-3, the V gene TRBV24-1; 13 bases are shared with TRBD2. Germline assignment: CDR1 KGHDR and CDR2 SFDVKD. The CDR3 loop spans 17 amino acids. V lost 4 bases, J lost 1 base, and 4 bases stayed unmatched.

The rearrangement links TRBV7-2 to TRBJ1-6; D is unclear. The germline V and J ends were trimmed by 0 bases and 8 bases, with 8 bases remaining between them. Germline lookup yields CDR1 SGHTA and CDR2 FQGNSA. The CDR3 is made up of 14 amino acids. This CDR3 reads CASSLAPSYSPLHF. The CDR3 DNA sequence: TGTGCCAGCAGCTTAGCCCCCTCGTATTCACCCCTCCACTTT.

This clone is a singleton in its sample. The V gene is TRBV15, the J gene TRBJ1-1, with a possible D match to TRBD1 (6 bases). The CDR3 extends over 14 amino acids. Germline V gene data show CDR1 as LNHNV and CDR2 as YYDKDF (reference sequence). Trimming pared 6 bases from V and 0 bases from J, leaving 11 bases between. The CDR3 is CATSRGTLNTEAFF. The CDR3 nucleotides read TGTGCCACCAGTAGGGGGACCTTGAACACTGAAGCTTTCTTT.